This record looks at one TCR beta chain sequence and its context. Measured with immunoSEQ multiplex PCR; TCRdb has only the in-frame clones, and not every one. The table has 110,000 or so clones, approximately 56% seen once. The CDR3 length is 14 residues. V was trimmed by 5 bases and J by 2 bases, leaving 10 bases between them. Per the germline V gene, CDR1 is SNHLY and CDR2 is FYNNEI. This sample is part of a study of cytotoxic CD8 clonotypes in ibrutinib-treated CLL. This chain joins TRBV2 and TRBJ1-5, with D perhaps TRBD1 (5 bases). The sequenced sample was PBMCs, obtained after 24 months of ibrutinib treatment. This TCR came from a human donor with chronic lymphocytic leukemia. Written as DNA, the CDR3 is TGTGCCAGCAGTCGGGACGGGGGCAATCAGCCCCAGCATTTT. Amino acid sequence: CASSRDGGNQPQHF.